These 9 T cell receptor beta chains came from one sample sequenced in a study of breast tumors, draining lymph nodes, adjacent tissues. TCRdb reprocessed the multiplex PCR reads via MiXCR and lists one record per CDR3 protein. The sample lists roughly 21,000 distinct CDR3 sequences, approximately 51% occurring once. Specimen: breast tumor tissue. The receptors stem from a female donor with breast cancer. Some clones in this sample may be carry-over from other donors' samples.

Ten or more counts support this clonotype. The junction shows a germline mismatch at one end, possibly a read error. This chain links TRBV7-2 with TRBJ1-2; no firm D call. This CDR3 has 15 residues. CDR1 and CDR2 from the germline V gene are SGHTA and FQGNSA. The CDR3 DNA sequence: TGTGCCAGCAGCTTAGATGCGTGGACCAACTATGGCTACCCCTTC. Amino acid sequence: CASSLDAWTNYGYPF.

This clonotype was recorded many times. CDR3 DNA sequence: TGTGCCAGCAGCCAGGGACTAGCGGGATTCGAGACCCAGTACTTC. This translates into CASSQGLAGFETQYF. The V and J genes are TRBV7-2 and TRBJ2-5, with 13 bases that match TRBD2. Germline V gene lookup returns CDR1 SGHTA and CDR2 FQGNSA. J was trimmed by 5 bases and V by 5 bases; bases with no gene match: 5. The CDR3 has 15 amino acids.

Note on this clonotype: At one end, the junction sequence differs from germline, possibly due to a read error. The chain uses TRBV10-2 and TRBJ1-6; 9 bases match TRBD1. Germline V gene sequence: CDR1 WSHSY, CDR2 SAAADI. The CDR3 has 14 amino acids. DNA for the CDR3: TGCACCAGCAGCATCGGACAGGGGAACTCACCCCTCCACTTT. Translation gives CTSSIGQGNSPLHF.

V gene TRBV20-1 combines with J gene TRBJ2-3; 9 bases line up with TRBD2. Germline CDR1 is DFQATT and CDR2 is SNEGSKA (reference sequence). J gave up 6 bases and V 8 bases, and 12 bases lay outside the gene matches. The length of the CDR3 is 14 residues. The CDR3 nucleotides are TGCAGTCTTGCTGGTGCGGGAGGGAGGGATACGCAGTATTTT. Encoded protein: CSLAGAGGRDTQYF.

Ten or more counts support this clonotype. Possible read error: a much larger clone is one base away. The rearrangement joins TRBV6-6 to TRBJ1-3; no firm D call. The CDR3 loop spans 15 amino acids. Germline assignment: CDR1 MNHNY and CDR2 SVGAGI (reference sequence). This CDR3 is CASSHSTQSGNTIYF. For the CDR3, the DNA is TGTGCCAGCAGTCACTCGACCCAATCTGGAAACACCATATATTTT.

This clonotype was seen at least ten times. This may come from a read error, since a much larger clone is one base off. The V and J genes are TRBV20-1 and TRBJ2-5, with TRBD1 identical over 7 bases. Germline-derived CDR1 and CDR2 are DFQATT and SNEGSKA (reference sequence). The CDR3 length is 14 residues. The CDR3 region is CSLTSWDRQATQYF. CDR3 coding DNA: TGCAGTCTTACCTCGTGGGACAGACAAGCGACCCAGTACTTC.

At least ten counts were recorded for this clonotype. This chain links TRBV28 with TRBJ2-7; TRBD1 agrees at 9 bases. The CDR3 sequence is 12 residues long. Trimming cost V 4 bases and J 13 bases; bases outside gene matches: 8. From germline, CDR1 is MDHEN and CDR2 SYDVKM. Written as DNA, the CDR3 is TGTGCCAGCAGTTCAAATTTACAGGGGGCCTACTTC. Its protein is CASSSNLQGAYF.

There are a few counts of this clonotype. One end of the junction is discordant with germline, which a read error may explain. V gene TRBV5-1 combines with J gene TRBJ2-7, with D perhaps matching TRBD2 (5 bases). This CDR3 is built from 14 residues. Germline-derived CDR1 and CDR2 are SGHRS and YFSETQ. CDR3 in amino acids: CASSFTANTGELYF. CDR3 sequence (DNA): TGCGCCAGCAGCTTCACAGCGAACACCGGGGAGCTGTACTTC. The full variable domain, rest sourced from reference TRBV5-1 and TRBJ2-7, is KAGVTQTPRYLIKTRGQQVTLSCSPISGHRSVSWYQQTPGQGLQFLFEYFSETQRNKGNFPGRFSGRQFSNSRSEMNVSTLELGDSALYLCASSFTANTGELYFGPGTRLTVT.

The rearrangement uses TRBV7-9 and TRBJ1-2; D gene uncertain. The V end was cut by 4 bases, the J end by 5 bases, with 17 bases between. The CDR3 consists of 15 residues. CDR1 is SEHNR, CDR2 FQNEAQ, per germline (reference sequence). CDR3 sequence (DNA): TGTGCCAGCAGCTCGCCCCGGACGGGTGAATATGGCTACACCTTC. This encodes CASSSPRTGEYGYTF.